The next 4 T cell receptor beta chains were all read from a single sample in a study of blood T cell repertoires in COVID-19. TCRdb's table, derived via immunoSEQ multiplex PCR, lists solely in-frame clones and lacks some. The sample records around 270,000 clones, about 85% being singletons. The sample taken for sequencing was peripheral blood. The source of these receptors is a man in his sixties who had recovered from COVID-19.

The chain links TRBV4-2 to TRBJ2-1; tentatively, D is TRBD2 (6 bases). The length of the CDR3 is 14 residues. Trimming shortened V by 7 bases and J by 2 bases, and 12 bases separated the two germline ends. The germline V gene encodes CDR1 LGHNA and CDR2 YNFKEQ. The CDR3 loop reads CASKTGDPYNEQFF. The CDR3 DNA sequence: TGTGCCAGCAAAACGGGGGACCCCTACAATGAGCAGTTCTTC.

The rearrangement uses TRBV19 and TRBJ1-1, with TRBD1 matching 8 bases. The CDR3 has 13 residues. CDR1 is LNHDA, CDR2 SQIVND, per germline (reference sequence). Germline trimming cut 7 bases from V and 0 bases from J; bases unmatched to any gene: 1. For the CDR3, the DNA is TGTGCCAGTATGGGACAGGTGAACACTGAAGCTTTCTTT. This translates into CASMGQVNTEAFF. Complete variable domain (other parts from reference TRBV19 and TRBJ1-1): DGGITQSPKYLFRKEGQNVTLSCEQNLNHDAMYWYRQDPGQGLRLIYYSQIVNDFQKGDIAEGYSVSREKKESFPLTVTSAQKNPTAFYLCASMGQVNTEAFFGQGTRLTVV.

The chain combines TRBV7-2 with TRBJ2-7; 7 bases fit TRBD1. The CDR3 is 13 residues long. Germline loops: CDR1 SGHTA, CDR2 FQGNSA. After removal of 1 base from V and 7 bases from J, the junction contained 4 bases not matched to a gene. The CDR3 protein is CASSLDRGEEQYF. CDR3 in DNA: TGTGCCAGCAGCTTAGACAGGGGCGAAGAGCAGTACTTC.

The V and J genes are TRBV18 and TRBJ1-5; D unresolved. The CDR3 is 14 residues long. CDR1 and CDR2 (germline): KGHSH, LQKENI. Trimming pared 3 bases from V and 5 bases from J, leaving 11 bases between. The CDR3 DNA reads TGTGCCAGCTCACCCTCGGCGGGGTATCAGCCCCAGCATTTT. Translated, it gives CASSPSAGYQPQHF.